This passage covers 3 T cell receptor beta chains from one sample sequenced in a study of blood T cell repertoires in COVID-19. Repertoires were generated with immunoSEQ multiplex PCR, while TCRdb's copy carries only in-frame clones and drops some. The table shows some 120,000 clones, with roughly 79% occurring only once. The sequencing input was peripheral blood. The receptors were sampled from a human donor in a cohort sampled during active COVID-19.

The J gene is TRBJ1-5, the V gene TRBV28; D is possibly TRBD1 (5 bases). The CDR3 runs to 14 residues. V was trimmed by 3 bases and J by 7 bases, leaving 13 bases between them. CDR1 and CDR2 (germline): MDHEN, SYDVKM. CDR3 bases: TGTGCCAGCAGTTTCCCCGACAGACTCCAGCCCCAGCATTTT. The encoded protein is CASSFPDRLQPQHF.

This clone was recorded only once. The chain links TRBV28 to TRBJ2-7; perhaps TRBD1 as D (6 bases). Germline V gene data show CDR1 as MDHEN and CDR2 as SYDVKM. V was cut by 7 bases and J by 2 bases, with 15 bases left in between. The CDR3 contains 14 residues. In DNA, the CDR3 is TGTGCCAGCACCCTGACAGGTCCGCCCTACGAGCAGTACTTC. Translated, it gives CASTLTGPPYEQYF.

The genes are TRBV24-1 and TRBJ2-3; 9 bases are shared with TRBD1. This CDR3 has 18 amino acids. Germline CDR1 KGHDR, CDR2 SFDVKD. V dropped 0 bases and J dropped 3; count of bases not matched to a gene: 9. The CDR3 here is CATSDLSPSTGGTDTQYF. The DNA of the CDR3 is TGTGCCACCAGTGATTTGTCCCCTTCGACAGGGGGAACAGATACGCAGTATTTT.